Described below is a single T cell receptor beta chain sequence and its context. A read error may explain this, as a much larger clone is one base away. Here the CDR3 omits its conserved ending phenylalanine or tryptophan, so a read error is the likely source. The data belong to a study of read filtering for tumor transcriptome and immune sequencing. Molecular barcoded adaptors covering alpha/delta and beta/gamma chains were used on 400 to 450 ng RNA. TCRdb independently ran MiXCR on the reads; one entry per CDR3 protein. This sample has around 60,000 distinct CDR3 sequences; around 21% occur once, and the top ten carry over 12%. Trimming left V 3 bases short and J 3 bases short, with 15 bases between. Germline V gene sequence: CDR1 LNHDA, CDR2 SQIVND (reference sequence). The CDR3 consists of 16 residues.

This clonotype was sampled from a donor at least 40 years old with multiple myeloma. The V and J genes are TRBV19 and TRBJ1-5; D possibly corresponds to TRBD1 (6 bases). Sequencing used a population of CD138-negative cells sorted from bone marrow. This CDR3 is CASSMGQGRSNQPQHL. CDR3 coding DNA: TGTGCCAGTAGTATGGGGCAGGGGCGATCCAATCAGCCCCAGCATCTT.